The present T cell receptor beta chain was sequenced within a study of T cell responses to AZD1222 COVID-19 vaccine. Overall study context: Researchers grouped second doses given at about 4 or about 12 weeks into one pool.

TCRdb's copy holds only in-frame clones and misses some; the assay was immunoSEQ multiplex PCR. Of some 130,000 clones in the sample, more than 90% are singletons; the top ten hold 3% to 3.5%. The CDR3 is made up of 15 amino acids. Trimming pared 0 bases from V and 0 bases from J, leaving 9 bases between. Germline CDR1 SGHRS, CDR2 YFSETQ. The rearrangement joins TRBV5-1 to TRBJ1-2; D not resolved. The TCR comes from an adult in good health. This specimen was peripheral blood, taken on day 0 of AZD1222 vaccination. CDR3 sequence reads: CASSLATSANYGYTF. The CDR3 region has the DNA TGCGCCAGCAGCTTGGCCACCAGTGCTAACTATGGCTACACCTTC.